The 27 T cell receptor beta chains below all came from one sample that was sequenced in a study of CD8 T cells in ankylosing spondylitis. Study conclusions and caveats: Ankylosing spondylitis blood appeared to carry a characteristic TCR beta motif of roughly eight highly homologous variants.

Via MiXCR, TCRdb re-called the 5' RACE reads, giving one row per CDR3 protein. This table holds around 540,000 distinct CDR3 sequences, more than 9.5% found once. What these receptors recognize is not known. Specimen: blood, either unsorted or a sorted T cell fraction (not recorded which). The receptors were gathered from a male donor with ankylosing spondylitis.

This chain joins TRBV18 and TRBJ2-1; D not certain. V lost 2 bases and J 3 bases, leaving 8 bases between the germline ends. CDR1 and CDR2 from the germline V gene are KGHSH and LQKENI. CDR3 size: 14 residues. Here the CDR3 DNA reads TGTGCCAGCTCACCATCGGGCCTCTACAATGAGCAGTTCTTC. It translates to CASSPSGLYNEQFF. Looking up the rest from reference TRBV18 and TRBJ2-1 gives the full variable domain: NAGVMQNPRHLVRRRGQEARLRCSPMKGHSHVYWYRQLPEEGLKFMVYLQKENIIDESGMPKERFSAEFPKEGPSILRIQQVVRGDSAAYFCASSPSGLYNEQFFGPGTRLTVL.

This clonotype was observed a few times. The genes are TRBV2 and TRBJ1-5; D gene unclear. Trimming removed 4 bases at V and 2 bases at J, with 12 bases between. This CDR3 region has 15 residues. In germline, CDR1 is SNHLY, CDR2 FYNNEI. Here the CDR3 reads CASSASSGGNQPQHF. The CDR3 DNA follows: TGTGCCAGCAGTGCCAGCTCTGGGGGCAATCAGCCCCAGCATTTT.

This clonotype was seen only a few times. J is TRBJ2-7 and V is TRBV21-1; TRBD2 was called by the table and not checked on the DNA. TRBV21-1 is described as a pseudogene. This CDR3 region has 14 residues. The CDR3 nucleotides are TGTGCCAGCAGCAAAGTGAGGGCAGTCTACGAGCAGTACGTC. This gives the protein CASSKVRAVYEQYV.

The chain couples TRBV7-6 to TRBJ2-2; D may be TRBD1 or TRBD2 (5 bases each). The germline V gene encodes CDR1 SGHVS and CDR2 FNYEAQ. Trimming stripped 0 bases from V and 6 bases from J, with 14 bases between. The CDR3 spans 16 residues. CDR3 sequence: CASSLARAGSAGELFF. As DNA, the CDR3 is TGTGCCAGCAGCTTAGCGAGGGCAGGGTCAGCCGGGGAGCTGTTTTTT. Full variable domain (rest looked up from reference TRBV7-6 and TRBJ2-2): GAGVSQSPRYKVTKRGQDVALRCDPISGHVSLYWYRQALGQGPEFLTYFNYEAQQDKSGLPNDRFSAERPEGSISTLTIQRTEQRDSAMYRCASSLARAGSAGELFFGEGSRLTVL.

CDR3 in amino acids: CASSPLTGVAKNIQYF. In DNA form, the CDR3 reads TGTGCCAGCAGCCCGTTGACAGGGGTAGCCAAAAACATTCAGTACTTC. J is TRBJ2-4 and V is TRBV7-2; 8 bases agree with TRBD1. The CDR3 runs 16 residues. Per the germline V gene, CDR1 is SGHTA and CDR2 is FQGNSA. The J segment lost 0 bases and the V segment lost 5 bases, leaving 6 bases of the junction unmatched.

The gene calls are TRBV3-1 and TRBJ1-1; no clear D. From germline, CDR1 is LGHDT and CDR2 YNNKEL (reference sequence). Trimming left V 1 base short and J 4 bases short, with 10 bases between. The CDR3 sequence is 14 residues long. CDR3 sequence (DNA): TGTGCCAGCAGCCAAGGCGGGGTCGTCACTGAAGCTTTCTTT. As protein: CASSQGGVVTEAFF.

This clonotype was observed at least ten times. The chain employs TRBV20-1 and TRBJ2-7; TRBD1 might be the D (6 bases). Germline V gene lookup returns CDR1 DFQATT and CDR2 SNEGSKA (reference sequence). Trimming stripped 0 bases from V and 0 bases from J, with 12 bases between. The CDR3 spans 15 residues. CDR3 bases: TGCAGTGCTAGAGATCCCGACAGGATCTCCTACGAGCAGTACTTC. Translation gives CSARDPDRISYEQYF.

The table lists this clonotype with a count of one. V gene TRBV11-2 combines with J gene TRBJ2-6; 7 nucleotides line up with TRBD2. V trimming: 6 bases; J trimming: 2 bases; junction bases outside the gene matches: 13. The CDR3 extends over 18 amino acids. In germline, CDR1 is SGHAT, CDR2 FQNNGV. Here the CDR3 reads CASRPKAGTLTGANVLTF. The CDR3, as DNA: TGTGCCAGCAGACCCAAAGCGGGAACCTTGACTGGGGCCAACGTCCTGACTTTC.

This clonotype was recorded a few times. The chain combines TRBV29-1 with TRBJ2-5, with D perhaps TRBD2 (6 bases). Trimming cost V 6 bases and J 4 bases, with 15 bases left between them. The CDR3 spans 13 residues. Germline CDR1 is SQVTM and CDR2 is ANQGSEA. DNA of the CDR3: TGCAGCGTGTCTAGCGTGGTGGCAGAGACCCAGTACTTC. Residues: CSVSSVVAETQYF.

This clonotype came up a few times. V and J are TRBV7-8 and TRBJ2-4; tentatively, D is TRBD1 (6 bases). CDR1 and CDR2 (germline): SGHVS, FQNEAQ. This CDR3 comprises 16 residues. Trimming removed 7 bases at V and 2 bases at J, with 18 bases between. The CDR3 loop reads CASMRNLGGTKNIQYF. The CDR3, as DNA: TGTGCCAGCATGCGTAATCTAGGGGGTACCAAAAACATTCAGTACTTC.

J is TRBJ1-6 and V is TRBV20-1; D possibly corresponds to TRBD1 (5 bases). The germline CDR1 and CDR2 sequences are DFQATT and SNEGSKA (reference sequence). The CDR3 contains 17 residues. Trimming took 0 bases from V and 1 from J, leaving 13 bases between them. CDR3 nucleotide sequence: TGCAGTGCTAGAGATTTACAGGTCGAGTCCTATAATTCACCCCTCCACTTT. This codes for CSARDLQVESYNSPLHF.

This clonotype turned up a few times. This chain links TRBV12-5 with TRBJ2-6; D remains ambiguous. The CDR3 contains 17 residues. Trimming left V 1 base short and J 0 bases short, with 10 bases between. Germline V CDR1 and CDR2: LGHNT, FRNRAP. CDR3 protein: CASGLDRGFSGANVLTF. CDR3 in DNA: TGTGCTAGTGGTTTGGACCGAGGCTTCTCTGGGGCCAACGTCCTGACTTTC.

This clonotype was counted many times. The rearrangement links TRBV5-6 to TRBJ2-5; no clear D. There are 12 residues in the CDR3. Germline V gene lookup returns CDR1 SGHDT and CDR2 YYEEEE. V dropped 1 base and J dropped 7 bases, with 8 bases sitting between them. The CDR3 here is CASSLPYGTQYF. The DNA for the CDR3 is TGTGCCAGCAGCTTGCCATACGGGACCCAGTACTTC. The variable domain in full, completed from reference TRBV5-6 and TRBJ2-5, reads DAGVTQSPTHLIKTRGQQVTLRCSPKSGHDTVSWYQQALGQGPQFIFQYYEEEERQRGNFPDRFSGHQFPNYSSELNVNALLLGDSALYLCASSLPYGTQYFGPGTRLLVL.

The chain carries TRBV20-1 and TRBJ1-5, with a possible D match to TRBD1 (5 bases). Trimming took 6 bases from V and 11 from J, leaving 20 bases between them. Germline CDR1 DFQATT, CDR2 SNEGSKA (reference sequence). This CDR3 is 13 amino acids long. The CDR3 DNA reads TGCAGTGCCCAAACAAGGGGACTTAGGGCCCAGCATTTT. Translated, it gives CSAQTRGLRAQHF.

The V and J genes are TRBV10-3 and TRBJ2-7; D tentatively fits TRBD1 or TRBD2 (6 bases each). CDR3 length: 17 amino acids. Germline V gene lookup returns CDR1 ENHRY and CDR2 SYGVKD. V dropped 3 bases and J dropped 2 bases, with 20 bases sitting between them. Here the CDR3 DNA reads TGTGCCATCAGTGACTCGGGGGTAGGGACACCTACCTACGAGCAGTACGTC. It yields the protein CAISDSGVGTPTYEQYV.

The chain recombines TRBV4-2 with TRBJ1-4; the D is unclear. The V end lost 3 bases, the J end lost 7 bases, and 12 bases lay between the germline ends. Per germline, CDR1 LGHNA and CDR2 YNFKEQ. This CDR3 has 14 amino acids. The CDR3 loop reads CASSHPGGFEKLFF. CDR3 sequence (DNA): TGTGCCAGCAGCCACCCCGGAGGATTTGAAAAACTGTTTTTT.

This clonotype was detected many times. J is TRBJ2-3 and V is TRBV11-3; the D is unclear. This CDR3 is 22 amino acids long. Germline CDR1 and CDR2: SGHNT and YENEEA. Between the trimmed V and J ends, which lost 1 base and 1 base, there was a span of 30 bases. This chain's CDR3 is CASSLGATARGPLRVGTDTQYF. CDR3 bases: TGTGCCAGCAGCTTAGGGGCAACTGCGCGCGGCCCTCTGCGAGTGGGCACAGATACGCAGTATTTT.

This clonotype has a handful of counts. This rearrangement joins TRBV7-2 to TRBJ2-7, with D possibly matching TRBD1 (6 bases). The ends were cut back, 1 base at V and 3 bases at J, with 19 bases in the middle. The CDR3 covers 17 residues. Germline V gene lookup returns CDR1 SGHTA and CDR2 FQGNSA. The CDR3 DNA reads as TGTGCCAGCAGCTTAGTAATTTCTGGACAGAGTTTCTACGAGCAGTACTTC. As protein: CASSLVISGQSFYEQYF.

This clonotype occurred many times. The chain links TRBV4-1 to TRBJ1-1; D ambiguous. The germline gives CDR1 MGHRA, CDR2 YSYEKL. Trimming pared 1 base from V and 9 bases from J, leaving 9 bases between. The CDR3 covers 12 residues. The CDR3 coding sequence is TGCGCCAGCAGCCAAGGAGGGTTAAAAGCTTTCTTT. Residues: CASSQGGLKAFF.

This sequence joins TRBV5-1 and TRBJ2-7; 8 bases line up with TRBD1. The ends lost 0 bases at V and 9 bases at J; junction bases unmatched: 8. Germline CDR1 SGHRS, CDR2 YFSETQ. This CDR3 is built from 14 residues. CDR3 DNA sequence: TGCGCCAGCAGCTTGGTTGCCAGGGGGCGGGTGCAGTACTTC. This codes for CASSLVARGRVQYF.

Only a few counts were recorded for this clonotype. The V gene is TRBV15, the J gene TRBJ2-2, with 11 bases that match TRBD1. V lost 1 base, J lost 6 bases, and 1 base stayed unmatched. Germline CDR1 is LNHNV and CDR2 is YYDKDF (reference sequence). The CDR3 runs 15 residues. The CDR3 DNA sequence: TGTGCCACCAGCAGAGGGGGACAGGGGGCCGGGGAGCTGTTTTTT. This encodes CATSRGGQGAGELFF.

This clonotype was detected a few times. This rearrangement joins TRBV3-1 to TRBJ1-1; D is unclear. V was shortened by 0 bases and J by 6 bases, with 5 bases between the two germline ends. The germline V gene encodes CDR1 LGHDT and CDR2 YNNKEL (reference sequence). There are 12 residues in the CDR3. The CDR3 nucleotides are TGTGCCAGCAGCCAAGACCCCTCTGAAGCTTTCTTT. As protein: CASSQDPSEAFF.

This clonotype has just a few counts. The genes are TRBV11-2 and TRBJ2-5; D is possibly TRBD1 or TRBD2 (6 bases each). The ends were cut back, 3 bases at V and 1 base at J, with 12 bases in the middle. Germline V gene data show CDR1 as SGHAT and CDR2 as FQNNGV. The length of the CDR3 is 15 residues. The CDR3 spells CASSFGGKPQETQYF. DNA for the CDR3: TGTGCCAGCAGCTTCGGGGGCAAACCCCAAGAGACCCAGTACTTC.

This clonotype appeared a few times. The CDR3 DNA follows: TGTGCCAGCAGCCAAGCGACAGGGGATCAGCCCCAGCATTTT. Its translation is CASSQATGDQPQHF. V and J are TRBV3-1 and TRBJ1-5, with 8 bases fitting TRBD1. There are 14 residues in the CDR3. In germline, CDR1 is LGHDT, CDR2 YNNKEL (reference sequence). V shed 1 base and J 5 bases; nucleotides not matched to a gene: 1.

There are a few counts of this clonotype. The chain joins TRBV4-2 to TRBJ2-1; TRBD2 agrees at 7 bases. V was clipped by 6 bases and J by 1 base; unmatched bases: 6. The germline gives CDR1 LGHNA, CDR2 YNFKEQ. CDR3 length: 15 residues. CDR3 nucleotide sequence: TGTGCCAGCAGGGAAGCGGGAACATCCTACAATGAGCAGTTCTTC. Amino acids: CASREAGTSYNEQFF.

The chain combines TRBV3-1 with TRBJ2-5; unclear D gene. V lost 0 bases, J lost 4 bases, and 15 bases lay in between. Germline V gene data show CDR1 as LGHDT and CDR2 as YNNKEL (reference sequence). The CDR3 runs to 16 residues. CDR3 DNA sequence: TGTGCCAGCAGCCAAGATTTTGCTAGTATGGGAGAGACCCAGTACTTC. Translated: CASSQDFASMGETQYF.

This clonotype has more than one count but fewer than ten. The rearrangement joins TRBV5-1 to TRBJ1-1; the D gene is possibly TRBD1 (5 bases). V was clipped by 5 bases and J by 5 bases, with 10 bases between them. The germline CDR1 and CDR2 sequences are SGHRS and YFSETQ. The CDR3 sequence is 12 residues long. CDR3 in DNA: TGCGCCAGCAGACAGGAGGAGACTGAAGCTTTCTTT. As protein: CASRQEETEAFF.